This T cell receptor (beta chain) was sequenced in a study of identifying expanded T cells in peripheral blood. Trimming left V 5 bases short and J 4 bases short, with 16 bases between. Germline CDR1 is SNHLY and CDR2 is FYNNEI. This CDR3 is built from 15 residues. Study conclusions and caveats: Roughly 1.2 clones differed between technical replicates, versus about 15 and 19 over time.

Profiled with immunoSEQ multiplex PCR; TCRdb holds only in-frame clones, not every one. The sample holds roughly 96,000 clones; over 75% are singletons and the top ten take 5.5% to 7%. Notes on this clone: Its antigen is currently unknown.

Input material: blood. V gene TRBV2 combines with J gene TRBJ2-3; a weak D match, TRBD2 (5 bases). This clonotype was sampled from a person between 18 and 75 years old in good health. Written as DNA, the CDR3 is TGTGCCAGCAGTCTTGATAGGAGGTTAGCAGATACGCAGTATTTT. Protein sequence: CASSLDRRLADTQYF. Full variable domain (outside the CDR3, taken from reference TRBV2 and TRBJ2-3): EPEVTQTPSHQVTQMGQEVILRCVPISNHLYFYWYRQILGQKVEFLVSFYNNEISEKSEIFDDQFSVERPDGSNFTLKIRSTKLEDSAMYFCASSLDRRLADTQYFGPGTRLTVL.